This entry features one T cell receptor (beta chain) sequence. This clonotype has more than one count but fewer than ten. Its target antigen remains unknown. No much larger clonotype is one base removed from it; base qualities were not supplied. Library preparation used 5' RACE. Sequenced using a NextSeq 500. The TCR library protocol attached unique molecular identifiers to individual cDNA molecules to correct for sequencing error and PCR bias. TCR alpha and beta chains were both sequenced, and the abundances of alpha and beta sequences in each sample were closely correlated with each other. As for the authors' bioinformatics: Decombinator V4 was used to annotate TCR sequences for V gene, J gene and CDR3. Expanded TCRs were defined as changing significantly between any two time points under a Poisson model with p below 0.0001. TCR abundances were normalised to the total number of TCRs sequenced per sample and expressed as counts per million. MAIT TCRs were defined by TRAV1-2 paired with TRAJ12, TRAJ20 or TRAJ33, and iNKT TCRs by TRAV10 paired with TRAJ18. VDJdb, accessed 1 November 2021, was searched for CMV, EBV and SARS-CoV-2 annotated TCRs, with TCRs annotated for multiple antigens excluded. TCRdb trimmed the raw reads at Q25, called clones with MiXCR and kept productive beta chains. Merged by CDR3 protein, the rows form single entries marked with the most common genes and DNA. TCRdb, not the authors, supplied the V and J calls. The sample table records roughly 25,000 distinct CDR3 sequences; about 4.6% of these occur just once. Around 16% of the sample is taken by the ten largest.

The data belong to a study of early T cells in non-severe SARS-CoV-2 infection (TCRdb year 2021). Regarding the study in general: Because TCR sequencing relied on bulk RNA taken from unsorted whole blood, pairing of alpha and beta chains was not possible.

Summary of the overall study and its limitations: Matching against VDJdb was skewed toward anti-spike CD8 responses, likely underestimated virus-specific expansions, and missed private and CD4 specificities.

Set within a cohort of healthcare workers in London, UK, this nested case-control study involved weekly PCR testing of nasopharyngeal swabs along with blood sampling. Healthcare workers were recruited between 23 and 31 March 2020, during the week of the UK lockdown, and were followed weekly for up to roughly 16 weeks. The CDR3 goes from the cysteine to the phenylalanine over 12 residues. CDR3 DNA is the only sequence kept; it has 36 bases, read in frame from the first base. V and J lose 0 bases and 2 bases, and a span of 2 bases separates them. The CDR1 and CDR2 encoded by the germline V gene are MNHEY and SVGEGT.

The sequencing sample was made of whole blood. Recombination joined TRBV6-2 or TRBV6-3 with TRBJ2-7, with the D gene not confidently named. The clonotype originates from an adult who was a healthcare worker with PCR-confirmed SARS-CoV-2 infection or an uninfected control (not recorded which). The CDR3 has the sequence CASSYSPYEQYF. In nucleotide form, the sequence is TGTGCCAGCAGTTACTCTCCCTACGAGCAGTACTTC.